The 12 T cell receptor beta chains given below trace back to one sample, sequenced in a study of post-analysis software for immune sequencing data (dated by TCRdb to 2014 to 2015). Receptor amplification or capture employed PCR. Instrument on record: Illumina HiSeq 2500. To reduce PCR and sequencing biases, unique molecular identifiers were incorporated into the TCR beta cDNA libraries. TCRdb trimmed public reads at Q25 via fastp, called clones via MiXCR and kept in-frame beta chains. Identical CDR3 proteins give one entry, which carries the most common genes and DNA. The sample table contains around 770,000 distinct CDR3 sequences; only one count was recorded for just over 45% of them. 4.9% of the sample is taken by the ten largest. These TCRs are of unknown antigen specificity. Study-level results and caveats: Roughly 5 TRBV segments, including TRBV5-6, TRBV5-1 and TRBV20-1, were significantly more frequent in patients than controls.

The sequenced sample was blood. The receptors here all came from a girl under 18 with multiple sclerosis.

This clonotype was seen only once. This rearrangement joins TRBV6-5 to TRBJ2-7; D remains ambiguous. Germline CDR1 MNHEY, CDR2 SVGAGI. V lost 0 bases and J lost 4, with 10 bases in between. This CDR3 comprises 14 residues. The CDR3 DNA follows: TGTGCCAGCAGTTACTCGAAGAAGACTTACGAGCAGTACTTC. This codes for CASSYSKKTYEQYF.

This clonotype is a singleton in its sample. The CDR3 spells CASSPGDGSGDEQYF. CDR3 nucleotides: TGTGCCAGCAGCCCCGGAGATGGGTCGGGGGACGAGCAGTACTTC. The chain uses TRBV13 and TRBJ2-4; D perhaps matches TRBD2 (6 bases). The J call may be in error: the DNA end matches TRBJ2-7 better. Germline V gene sequence: CDR1 PRHDT, CDR2 FYEKMQ (reference sequence). The CDR3 is 15 residues long.

The J gene is TRBJ2-1, the V gene TRBV5-1; TRBD2 matches 10 bases. Germline CDR1 and CDR2: SGHRS and YFSETQ. Germline trimming cut 4 bases from V and 8 bases from J; bases unmatched to any gene: 9. The CDR3 consists of 15 residues. The CDR3 region has the DNA TGCGCCAGCAGCCAGGGACTAGCGAATACGGATGAGCAGTTCTTC. Its protein product is CASSQGLANTDEQFF.

The V gene is TRBV5-5, the J gene TRBJ1-1, with D unclear. Trimming took 2 bases from V and 0 from J, leaving 8 bases between them. This CDR3 has 14 residues. Germline V gene sequence: CDR1 SGHKS, CDR2 YYEKEE (reference sequence). The CDR3 loop is CASSFGPLNTEAFF. CDR3 bases: TGTGCCAGCAGCTTCGGACCCTTGAACACTGAAGCTTTCTTT.

This clonotype has a single count. The gene calls are TRBV27 and TRBJ2-5; 7 nucleotides agree with TRBD1. This CDR3 comprises 14 residues. Germline lookup yields CDR1 MNHEY and CDR2 SMNVEV (reference sequence). With 6 bases clipped from V and 11 bases from J, the junction kept 15 bases outside the gene matches. Written as DNA, the CDR3 is TGTGCCAGCAGAATAGGGGGCGCCCCGAGGGAGCAGTACTTC. Amino acid sequence: CASRIGGAPREQYF.

V is TRBV6-6 and J is TRBJ2-7, with 7 positions matching TRBD2. Germline V gene data show CDR1 as MNHNY and CDR2 as SVGAGI (reference sequence). V lost 4 bases and J lost 6; bases outside the gene matches: 9. The CDR3 is 14 residues long. Written as DNA, the CDR3 is TGTGCCAGCAGTTCCTCCGGGAGGACTCCCGAGCAGTACTTC. Amino acid sequence: CASSSSGRTPEQYF.

The rearrangement joins TRBV9 to TRBJ2-3; D is tentatively TRBD1 or TRBD2 (5 bases each). Trimming left V 0 bases short and J 6 bases short, with 17 bases between. From germline, CDR1 is SGDLS and CDR2 YYNGEE. The CDR3 runs to 16 residues. CDR3 bases: TGTGCCAGCAGCGTAGAGAGGGGCAATACCTGGGATACGCAGTATTTT. It specifies CASSVERGNTWDTQYF.

This chain connects TRBV4-3 to TRBJ2-6; D uncertain. The CDR3 length is 16 residues. V was clipped by 0 bases and J by 0 bases, with 6 bases between them. Germline CDR1 and CDR2: LGHNA and YSLEER. As DNA, the CDR3 is TGCGCCAGCAGCCAAGACCCAGACTCTGGGGCCAACGTCCTGACTTTC. Protein sequence: CASSQDPDSGANVLTF.

The genes are TRBV20-1 and TRBJ2-1; 13 nucleotides align to TRBD2. This CDR3 has 16 residues. Germline loops: CDR1 DFQATT, CDR2 SNEGSKA (reference sequence). Trimming at V came to 5 bases and at J to 9 bases, leaving 13 bases not matched to a gene. The DNA of the CDR3 is TGCAGTGCTCAAGGGACTAGCGGGATCCGGAAGAGTGAGCAGTTCTTC. This codes for CSAQGTSGIRKSEQFF.

On this clonotype: The junction shows a germline mismatch at one end, possibly a read error. The chain has TRBV12-3 or TRBV12-4 and TRBJ2-2; D gene uncertain. The CDR3 extends over 12 amino acids. The CDR3 sequence: CASNPKTGELFF. CDR3 nucleotides: TGTGCCAGCAACCCGAAGACCGGGGAGCTGTTTTTT.

The chain carries TRBV2 and TRBJ2-1, with D maybe TRBD2 (5 bases). The CDR3 sequence is 15 residues long. Germline loops: CDR1 SNHLY, CDR2 FYNNEI. V shed 2 bases and J shed 7 bases, with 15 bases lying between them. The chain's CDR3 is CASSETSGGRNEQFF. In DNA, the CDR3 is TGTGCCAGCAGTGAAACCAGCGGAGGAAGGAATGAGCAGTTCTTC.

The chain couples TRBV12-3 or TRBV12-4 to TRBJ2-7; 7 nucleotides line up with TRBD1. Trimming at V came to 4 bases and at J to 5 bases, leaving 5 bases not matched to a gene. The CDR3 loop spans 13 amino acids. DNA for the CDR3: TGTGCCAGCAGTTCGACAGGGTTCAACGAGCAGTACTTC. As protein: CASSSTGFNEQYF.